Listed below are T cell receptor beta chains from one sample, sequenced in a study of T cells after yellow fever vaccination. TCRdb used MiXCR to reprocess the 5' RACE reads, holding one entry per CDR3 protein. The sample records 300,000 to 450,000 distinct CDR3 sequences, 8.1% being singletons. Specimen: PBMCs, collected about 41 days after the first yellow fever vaccination. These receptors all come from a man aged 18 to 30 who received the YFV17D yellow fever vaccine. Both conserved end residues are part of each CDR3. D genes are given only for firm matches. Size tells how often a clone was seen (once, few, many) or the class of an expanded clone, and some rows leave it out.

>TRBJ2-5|-|-|TRBV10-2
TGCGCGGCGAGTGGGACGGAACAAGAGACCCAGTACTTC
CAASGTEQETQYF
>TRBJ1-4|few|-|TRBV12-3/TRBV12-4
TGTGCCAGCAGCCGAGGGACTGCGCGCGTTGAAAAACTGTTTTTT
CASSRGTARVEKLFF
>TRBJ2-5|few|-|TRBV7-2
TGTGCCAGCAGTTCCCAGAGCGTAAAGCGCGAGACCCAGTACTTC
CASSSQSVKRETQYF
>TRBJ1-2|-|TRBD1|TRBV24-1
TGTGCCACCAGTGGGACAGGGGGACCCCTGGACTATGGCTACACCTTC
CATSGTGGPLDYGYTF
>TRBJ2-2|many|TRBD2|TRBV7-8
TGTGCCAGCAGCCAAGGGGGGACTAGCGGGGTAACCGGGGAGCTGTTTTTT
CASSQGGTSGVTGELFF
>TRBJ1-1|few|TRBD1|TRBV12-3/TRBV12-4
TGTGCCAACTCACGGGACAGGGACACTGAAGCTTTCTTT
CANSRDRDTEAFF
>TRBJ2-3|many|-|TRBV5-1
TGCGCCAGCAGCTTTGAGGGAAGAAGGGTTGATACGCAGTATTTT
CASSFEGRRVDTQYF
>TRBJ2-5|many|TRBD2|TRBV28
TGTGCCAGCAGTCCTAGCGGGGGTTTACAAGAGACCCAGTACTTC
CASSPSGGLQETQYF
>TRBJ1-5|many|-|TRBV10-2
TGCGCCAGCAGTGAGTCGCATAGGGATCAGCCCCAGCATTTT
CASSESHRDQPQHF
>TRBJ2-7|-|-|TRBV6-5
TGTGCCAGCAGTTCCACAGGGAACCCCCACCGACTCGAGCAGTACTTC
CASSSTGNPHRLEQYF
>TRBJ2-2|-|TRBD2|TRBV7-2
TGTGCCAGCAGCTTAAGAAGCGGGGGGAACACCGGGGAGCTGTTTTTT
CASSLRSGGNTGELFF
>TRBJ1-1|-|TRBD1|TRBV6-5
TGTGCCAGCAATGGACAGGGGTTTGAAGCTTTCTTT
CASNGQGFEAFF
>TRBJ1-1|-|-|TRBV5-1
TGCGCCAGCAGCCGGCGACAGCCGAACACTGAAGCTTTCTTT
CASSRRQPNTEAFF
>TRBJ2-7|-|-|TRBV2
TGTGCCAGCAGTGATCAGGGCGCCTCCTACGAGCAGTACTTC
CASSDQGASYEQYF
>TRBJ2-3|many|TRBD1|TRBV6-2/TRBV6-3
TGTGCCAGCAGTCTCCCAGGACAGGAGTACAAAACAGATACGCAGTATTTT
CASSLPGQEYKTDTQYF
>TRBJ2-3|few|-|TRBV7-9
TGTGCCAGCAGCTTAGCCGCGCTACTAGGCACAGATACGCAGTATTTT
CASSLAALLGTDTQYF
>TRBJ2-5|-|TRBD2|TRBV6-1
TGTGCCAGCAGCCCCCACCAGGTACAGCGGGGGCAAGAGACCCAGTACTTC
CASSPHQVQRGQETQYF
>TRBJ2-1|few|TRBD2|TRBV24-1
TGTGCCACCAGTGACCCAAGAGCGGGGTCCTTCAATGAGCAGTTCTTC
CATSDPRAGSFNEQFF
>TRBJ1-1|-|-|TRBV5-1
TGCGCCAGCAGCTTGGGGGACACGATGACGGACACTGAAGCTTTCTTT
CASSLGDTMTDTEAFF
>TRBJ2-1|many|TRBD1|TRBV7-9
TGTGCCAGCAGCCAAGGAGGACAGGGGTTCTTC
CASSQGGQGFF
>TRBJ2-7|-|-|TRBV20-1
TGCAGTGCACCGAAGGGGGCGGGGGAGCAGTACTTC
CSAPKGAGEQYF
>TRBJ1-1|few|-|TRBV9
TGTGCCAGCAGCGTAGCTGGACACTCGAACACTGAAGCTTTCTTT
CASSVAGHSNTEAFF
>TRBJ1-1|-|TRBD1|TRBV4-1
TGCGCCAGCAGCCCCCACGGACAGGGGGCCGATGAAGCTTTCTTT
CASSPHGQGADEAFF
>TRBJ2-1|few|TRBD1|TRBV6-1
TGTGCCACCGAGGCCGGGACAGGGACCAATGAGCAGTTCTTC
CATEAGTGTNEQFF
>TRBJ1-2|few|-|TRBV10-3
TGTGCCATCACCAATACAAGGCCTCACCCGCAACAAAACTATGGCTACACCTTC
CAITNTRPHPQQNYGYTF
>TRBJ2-1|few|-|TRBV5-5
TGTGCCAGCAGCGCGTCGGGGAGTTCAAACTACAATGAGCAGTTCTTC
CASSASGSSNYNEQFF
>TRBJ2-7|-|-|TRBV9
TGTGCCAGCAGCGGATGGGACGGATCCTACGAGCAGTACTTC
CASSGWDGSYEQYF
>TRBJ2-2|many|TRBD1|TRBV27
TGTGCCAGCAGCTATACAGGGGGCAGAAGGACCGGGGAGCTGTTTTTT
CASSYTGGRRTGELFF
>TRBJ1-5|-|TRBD1|TRBV7-9
TGTGCCAGCAGCCCCGGACAGGCTGGTAGTCAGCCCCAGCATTTT
CASSPGQAGSQPQHF
>TRBJ1-2|-|TRBD1|TRBV5-1
TGCGCCAGCAGGGGAAGAGGGGGACAGAGCGGACGTGGCTACACCTTC
CASRGRGGQSGRGYTF
>TRBJ2-5|many|-|TRBV3-1
TGTGCCAGCAGAAACGCGGGACACATGTACTTC
CASRNAGHMYF
>TRBJ2-7|few|-|TRBV7-2
TGTGCCAGCAGCCCGCACGGGACACTTCAAGCCTACGAGCAGTACTTC
CASSPHGTLQAYEQYF
>TRBJ2-7|few|-|TRBV7-8
TGTGCCAGCAGCCATACAGGGTTAGGCTCCTACGAGCAGTACTTC
CASSHTGLGSYEQYF
>TRBJ2-1|-|-|TRBV7-6
TGTGCCAGCAGCTTAAGTCATGGCGGGTCGAGCTCCTACAATGAGCAGTTCTTC
CASSLSHGGSSSYNEQFF
>TRBJ2-1|few|TRBD2|TRBV7-3
TGTGCCAGCAGCTTGGTAGCGGGGGAAAATGAGCAGTTCTTC
CASSLVAGENEQFF
>TRBJ2-3|few|TRBD2|TRBV11-1
TGTGCCAGCAGCTTTCGACTAGCGGGGGGGATGACAGATACGCAGTATTTT
CASSFRLAGGMTDTQYF
>TRBJ1-3|few|-|TRBV10-3
TGTGCCATCAGTGGGACCCGGTCTGGAAACACCATATATTTT
CAISGTRSGNTIYF
>TRBJ2-7|few|-|TRBV6-5
TGTGCCAGCAGTTACTCGTACGGGGACGGGTCCTACGAGCAGTACTTC
CASSYSYGDGSYEQYF
>TRBJ1-3|-|-|TRBV7-6
TGTGCCAGCAGCCCAGGGACTGACAGCTCTGGAAACACCATATATTTT
CASSPGTDSSGNTIYF
>TRBJ1-1|few|-|TRBV7-2
TGTGCCAGCACCCTAGGAATGGGCACTGAAGCTTTCTTT
CASTLGMGTEAFF
>TRBJ2-7|few|TRBD2|TRBV6-7
TGTGCCAGCAGTCAAGGACTAGACTCCTACGAGCAGTACTTC
CASSQGLDSYEQYF
>TRBJ1-4|many|-|TRBV18
TGTGCCAGCTCACCAGTTGCAACTAATGAAAAACTGTTTTTT
CASSPVATNEKLFF
>TRBJ2-1|-|TRBD2|TRBV5-1
TGCGCCAGCAGCTTAGCGGGACTAGCGGCCAATGAGCAGTTCTTC
CASSLAGLAANEQFF
>TRBJ1-6|few|-|TRBV4-3
TGCGCCAGCAGCCAAGTAAGGGGCAGCAGCTCCTATAATTCACCCCTCCACTTT
CASSQVRGSSSYNSPLHF
>TRBJ1-1|medium-sized|-|TRBV20-1
TGCAGTGCCCCCAGTGTGGCGAACACTGAAGCTTTCTTT
CSAPSVANTEAFF
>TRBJ2-1|few|-|TRBV12-3/TRBV12-4
TGTGCCAGCAGCCCGTCCCATGAGCAGTTCTTC
CASSPSHEQFF
>TRBJ2-7|-|-|TRBV7-8
TGTGCCAGCAGGACAGACCGCTTTTCGGGGGAGCAGTACTTC
CASRTDRFSGEQYF
>TRBJ1-5|-|-|TRBV19
TGTGCCAGTAGCCCGGGCATGAGTCAGCCCCAGCATTTT
CASSPGMSQPQHF